The clone carrying this T cell receptor (beta chain) occurred many times. This entry comes from a study of T cells in Graves' hyperthyroidism and ophthalmopathy. The V and J ends lost 0 bases and 3 bases respectively, with 6 bases between them. The CDR3 contains 13 residues. Germline CDR1 GTSNPN, CDR2 SVGIG (reference sequence). The source material, RNA transcripts, was used to amplify TCR beta CDR3 regions. The HTBI primer set drove a first-round RT-PCR of the TCR CDR3. TCRdb reanalysed the multiplex PCR reads using MiXCR and keeps one entry per CDR3 protein. The sample includes approximately 270,000 distinct CDR3 sequences, about 14% seen only once; the top ten take 13%.

This TCR was recovered from a middle-aged woman with Graves' hyperthyroidism that later progressed to Graves' ophthalmopathy. The sequencing input was blood. The chain links TRBV30 to TRBJ1-5; D unresolved. CDR3 in amino acids: CAWSVHDNQPQHF. The CDR3 bases are TGTGCCTGGAGTGTGCACGACAATCAGCCCCAGCATTTT.